The sequence of this T cell receptor beta chain was determined in a study of T cell repertoires in cytomegalovirus infection. Broader study findings: People with CMV and the relevant HLA were identified by cumulative public TCR beta family frequency.

The germline V and J ends were trimmed by 8 bases and 2 bases, with 14 bases remaining between them. This CDR3 is 14 amino acids long. Only a few counts were recorded for this clonotype. Its antigen is unknown. TCRdb itself ran the reads through MiXCR, one entry per CDR3 protein. This table holds approximately 350,000 distinct CDR3 sequences, roughly 34% found once. Specimen: cultured PBMCs, collected from culture after CMV antigen stimulation. The rearrangement joins TRBV12-3 or TRBV12-4 to TRBJ2-3; D may be TRBD1 or TRBD2 (7 bases each). This sequence originates from a human donor in good health (CMV status not recorded). Some clones in this sample may be carry-over from other donors' samples. The CDR3 DNA reads as TGTGCCAGCGGGAGGGACAGATTCACAGATACGCAGTATTTT. Its protein is CASGRDRFTDTQYF.